A single sample is the source of the 15 T cell receptor beta chains below, sequenced in a study of cytomegalovirus exposure and HLA in healthy donors. This PCR relied on a set of 60 Vbeta primers and 13 Jbeta primers. Profiling relied on immunoSEQ multiplex PCR, and the TCRdb table lists in-frame clones only, not all of them. The sample has 100,000 to 150,000 clones, around 80% seen once; the top ten hold roughly 2.5%. The sample taken for sequencing was PBMCs. Receptor source: a boy under 10 years old in good health and CMV-seronegative.

The table lists this clone with a count of one. The chain is built from TRBV6-4 and TRBJ2-2; tentative D call: TRBD2 (6 bases). The CDR3 extends over 14 amino acids. Trimming took 2 bases from V and 7 from J, leaving 11 bases between them. The germline V gene encodes CDR1 MRHNA and CDR2 SNTAGT. The CDR3 nucleotides are TGTGCCAGCAGTGACAGACTAGATAGCGGGGAGCTGTTTTTT. Its translation: CASSDRLDSGELFF.

The chain joins TRBV5-1 to TRBJ2-7, with 7 bases matching TRBD1. The CDR3 spans 15 residues. Germline values: CDR1 SGHRS, CDR2 YFSETQ. The junction had 8 bases not matched to a gene; V was cut back by 0 bases and J by 5 bases. In DNA, the CDR3 is TGCGCCAGCAGCTTGGCCGTTGACAGGGTAGACGAGCAGTACTTC. This codes for CASSLAVDRVDEQYF.

In DNA form, the CDR3 reads TGTGCCAGCACCACGGGCGGGGAAGGGTACAATGAGCAGTTCTTC. Residues: CASTTGGEGYNEQFF. The chain joins TRBV11-1 to TRBJ2-1; tentative D call: TRBD2 (6 bases). Germline assignment: CDR1 SGHAT and CDR2 FQDESV (reference sequence). CDR3 length: 15 amino acids. V was cut by 7 bases and J by 4 bases, with 17 bases left in between.

This clone counts as medium-sized. The chain combines TRBV6-4 with TRBJ2-2, with D possibly TRBD1 on 6 matching bases. V was clipped by 2 bases and J by 2 bases, with 6 bases between them. Germline assignment: CDR1 MRHNA and CDR2 SNTAGT. This CDR3 comprises 14 residues. The CDR3 reads CASSDGTNTGELFF. The CDR3 DNA sequence: TGTGCCAGCAGTGACGGGACAAACACCGGGGAGCTGTTTTTT.

V is TRBV6-1 and J is TRBJ2-1; D perhaps matches TRBD2 (6 bases). Looked up from germline, CDR1 is MNHNS and CDR2 is SASEGT. Trimming took off 5 bases at V and 7 bases at J, with 18 bases between the two ends. This CDR3 is built from 15 residues. Written as DNA, the CDR3 is TGTGCCAGCAGTAAACAGGAGGGCGGGTATAATGAGCAGTTCTTC. It specifies CASSKQEGGYNEQFF.

The chain uses TRBV11-2 and TRBJ2-1; TRBD2 matches 7 bases. The V segment lost 6 bases and the J segment 9 bases; nucleotides outside the gene matches: 14. The CDR3 runs 15 residues. The V gene's germline CDR1 is SGHAT and CDR2 FQNNGV. The CDR3 coding sequence is TGTGCCAGCAGTCACCGGGGGGAGGGATTCGGTGAGCAGTTCTTC. It yields the protein CASSHRGEGFGEQFF.

The chain combines TRBV6-5 with TRBJ2-2; 9 bases match TRBD1. V gave up 1 base and J gave up 3 bases; unmatched junction bases: 0. The CDR3 totals 15 residues. The germline CDR1 and CDR2 sequences are MNHEY and SVGAGI. In nucleotides, the CDR3 is TGTGCCAGCAGTTACTGGGACAGGGACACCGGGGAGCTGTTTTTT. This translates into CASSYWDRDTGELFF.

This clone came up once. The rearrangement joins TRBV15 to TRBJ2-1, with D possibly TRBD2 on 5 matching bases. The CDR3 is 17 residues long. Per germline, CDR1 LNHNV and CDR2 YYDKDF (reference sequence). V gave up 5 bases and J gave up 5 bases, with 22 bases separating them. CDR3 amino acids: CATSFDYQEGPDNEQFF. The CDR3 nucleotides read TGTGCCACCAGCTTCGACTACCAGGAAGGACCTGACAATGAGCAGTTCTTC.

V and J are TRBV7-9 and TRBJ1-2; D perhaps matches TRBD1 (6 bases). Trimming removed 6 bases at V and 2 bases at J, with 16 bases between. The CDR3 contains 15 residues. Germline V lookup: CDR1 SEHNR, CDR2 FQNEAQ (reference sequence). The CDR3 nucleotides read TGTGCCAGCAGGCAACAGGCAGGGGTGAACTATGGCTACACCTTC. It specifies CASRQQAGVNYGYTF.

V is TRBV5-5 and J is TRBJ1-2, with D possibly matching TRBD1 (5 bases). V was clipped by 4 bases and J by 0 bases, with 13 bases between them. The germline V gene has CDR1 SGHKS and CDR2 YYEKEE (reference sequence). The CDR3 is 15 amino acids. CDR3 sequence: CASSRGEGANYGYTF. In DNA form, the CDR3 reads TGTGCCAGCAGCCGGGGGGAAGGGGCTAACTATGGCTACACCTTC.

The chain uses TRBV14 and TRBJ2-2, with D tentatively TRBD1 (6 bases). The germline V and J ends were trimmed by 1 base and 4 bases, with 10 bases remaining between them. CDR1 is SGHDN and CDR2 is FVKESK in the germline V gene. The CDR3 runs to 15 residues. Written as DNA, the CDR3 is TGTGCCAGCAGCCAAGTTCAGGGGACCACCGGGGAGCTGTTTTTT. This translates into CASSQVQGTTGELFF. The full variable domain, its missing parts supplied by reference TRBV14 and TRBJ2-2, is EAGVTQFPSHSVIEKGQTVTLRCDPISGHDNLYWYRRVMGKEIKFLLHFVKESKQDESGMPNNRFLAERTGGTYSTLKVQPAELEDSGVYFCASSQVQGTTGELFFGEGSRLTVL.

The chain employs TRBV19 and TRBJ2-2, with D perhaps TRBD1 (6 bases). The germline V gene has CDR1 LNHDA and CDR2 SQIVND (reference sequence). Trimming stripped 4 bases from V and 6 bases from J, with 12 bases between. This CDR3 is built from 14 residues. CDR3: CASSKQGLAGELFF. The CDR3 DNA reads TGTGCCAGTAGTAAACAGGGCCTTGCCGGGGAGCTGTTTTTT.

The chain uses TRBV6-4 and TRBJ2-2; 10 nucleotides match TRBD1. With 2 bases clipped from V and 5 bases from J, the junction kept 5 bases outside the gene matches. Germline loops: CDR1 MRHNA, CDR2 SNTAGT. This CDR3 comprises 16 residues. The CDR3 DNA reads as TGTGCCAGCAGTGACGCCGGGACAGGGGAAACCGGGGAGCTGTTTTTT. Its translation: CASSDAGTGETGELFF.

The rearrangement joins TRBV4-1 to TRBJ2-2, with D perhaps matching TRBD2 (6 bases). Germline V gene sequence: CDR1 MGHRA, CDR2 YSYEKL. V dropped 3 bases and J dropped 6 bases, with 14 bases sitting between them. CDR3 length: 15 amino acids. The CDR3 here is CASSHPGVGPGELFF. The CDR3 DNA is TGCGCCAGCAGCCACCCGGGGGTAGGCCCCGGGGAGCTGTTTTTT.

This chain uses TRBV7-6 with TRBJ2-5; tentative D call: TRBD2 (6 bases). This CDR3 is 14 amino acids long. Trimming pared 1 base from V and 4 bases from J, leaving 10 bases between. CDR1 and CDR2 (germline): SGHVS, FNYEAQ. The CDR3 region has the DNA TGTGCCAGCAGCTTAGGGGTTAGCGGAGAGACCCAGTACTTC. Translated, it gives CASSLGVSGETQYF.